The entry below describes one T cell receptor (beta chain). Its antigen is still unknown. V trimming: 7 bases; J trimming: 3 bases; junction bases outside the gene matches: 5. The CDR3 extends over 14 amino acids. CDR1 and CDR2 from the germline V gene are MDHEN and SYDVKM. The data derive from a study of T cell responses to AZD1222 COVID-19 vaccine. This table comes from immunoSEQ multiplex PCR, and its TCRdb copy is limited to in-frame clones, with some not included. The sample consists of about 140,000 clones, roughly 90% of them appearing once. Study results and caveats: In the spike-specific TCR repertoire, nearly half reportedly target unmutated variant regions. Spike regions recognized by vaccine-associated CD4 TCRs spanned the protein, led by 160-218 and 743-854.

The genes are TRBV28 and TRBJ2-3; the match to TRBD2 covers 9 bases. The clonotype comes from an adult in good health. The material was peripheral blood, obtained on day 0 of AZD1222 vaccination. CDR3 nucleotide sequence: TGTGCCAGCACCTTAGCGGGAGAGACAGATACGCAGTATTTT. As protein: CASTLAGETDTQYF.